The 19 T cell receptor beta chains in this list originate from one sample, sequenced in a study of cytotoxic CD8 clonotypes in ibrutinib-treated CLL. Only in-frame clones appear in the TCRdb table, and some are missing; sequencing was by immunoSEQ multiplex PCR. Seen here are fewer than 400,000 clones, around 66% observed once, and the top ten hold roughly 6.3%. The specimen was PBMCs, collected after 36 months of ibrutinib treatment. The receptor set was obtained from a human donor with chronic lymphocytic leukemia.

This chain links TRBV7-6 with TRBJ2-7; D remains ambiguous. V was pared by 1 base and J by 5 bases, with 6 bases between. From germline, CDR1 is SGHVS and CDR2 FNYEAQ. This CDR3 region has 12 residues. The CDR3, as DNA: TGTGCCAGCAGCTTAGACTCGCACGAGCAGTACTTC. Translation: CASSLDSHEQYF. Together with reference TRBV7-6 and TRBJ2-7, the CDR3 gives the full variable domain: GAGVSQSPRYKVTKRGQDVALRCDPISGHVSLYWYRQALGQGPEFLTYFNYEAQQDKSGLPNDRFSAERPEGSISTLTIQRTEQRDSAMYRCASSLDSHEQYFGPGTRLTVT.

In DNA form, the CDR3 reads TGTGCCAGCAGTGCCGCGGAGACCCAACACACAGATACGCAGTATTTT. This codes for CASSAAETQHTDTQYF. The rearrangement links TRBV2 to TRBJ2-3; D is undetermined. V dropped 4 bases and J dropped 2 bases, with 16 bases sitting between them. Germline CDR1 SNHLY, CDR2 FYNNEI. This CDR3 spans 16 amino acids.

The chain uses TRBV6-5 and TRBJ1-2, with D possibly matching TRBD1 (5 bases). This CDR3 has 16 residues. Germline V gene sequence: CDR1 MNHEY, CDR2 SVGAGI. Trimming removed 0 bases from V and 4 bases from J, with 15 bases in between. CDR3 residues: CASSYSLRGTGYGYTF. For the CDR3, the DNA is TGTGCCAGCAGTTACTCGCTAAGGGGCACCGGCTATGGCTACACCTTC.

V is TRBV29-1 and J is TRBJ2-1; 10 positions agree with TRBD2. The ends lost 6 bases at V and 4 bases at J; junction bases unmatched: 3. CDR1 and CDR2 (germline): SQVTM, ANQGSEA. This CDR3 region has 13 residues. CDR3 in DNA: TGCAGCGTCTTAGCGGGGGGTTACAATGAGCAGTTCTTC. Translating it yields CSVLAGGYNEQFF.

The chain is built from TRBV11-2 and TRBJ2-2; no clear D. CDR1 is SGHAT and CDR2 is FQNNGV in the germline V gene. Trimming stripped 5 bases from V and 7 bases from J, with 11 bases between. CDR3 length equals 13 residues. The CDR3 nucleotides are TGTGCCAGCAGCCGCGATAAGATCGGGGAGCTGTTTTTT. Translating it yields CASSRDKIGELFF.

This clone came up a few times. This sequence joins TRBV9 and TRBJ2-6; 9 nucleotides match TRBD2. This CDR3 has 16 residues. CDR1 is SGDLS, CDR2 YYNGEE, per germline. The V and J ends lost 6 bases and 2 bases, in that order; junction bases with no gene match: 6. The CDR3 bases are TGTGCCAGCATGGGCGTAGCGGGAGCTGGGGCCAACGTCCTGACTTTC. Residues: CASMGVAGAGANVLTF.

The chain links TRBV5-1 to TRBJ1-2; D gene ambiguous. CDR1 SGHRS and CDR2 YFSETQ come from the germline V gene. The ends were cut back, 0 bases at V and 7 bases at J, with 10 bases in the middle. The CDR3 contains 13 residues. In nucleotides, the CDR3 is TGCGCCAGCAGCTTGGAGTCCTCGGGTGGCTACACCTTC. Amino acids: CASSLESSGGYTF. The whole variable domain, remainder taken from reference TRBV5-1 and TRBJ1-2, is KAGVTQTPRYLIKTRGQQVTLSCSPISGHRSVSWYQQTPGQGLQFLFEYFSETQRNKGNFPGRFSGRQFSNSRSEMNVSTLELGDSALYLCASSLESSGGYTFGSGTRLTVV.

The chain couples TRBV7-8 to TRBJ1-5, with no clear D. The CDR3 runs to 14 residues. In germline, CDR1 is SGHVS, CDR2 FQNEAQ. The V and J ends lost 5 bases and 4 bases respectively, with 12 bases between them. The chain's CDR3 is CASSQSTGNQPQHF. The CDR3 DNA sequence: TGTGCCAGCAGCCAAAGTACGGGAAATCAGCCCCAGCATTTT.

This sequence joins TRBV10-3 and TRBJ2-4; 9 bases match TRBD1. V lost 6 bases, J lost 8 bases, and 8 bases stayed unmatched. Germline V gene lookup returns CDR1 ENHRY and CDR2 SYGVKD. The CDR3 spans 14 residues. The CDR3 DNA follows: TGTGCCATCAGGGACGACAGGGGGACGGACATTCAGTACTTC. It codes for CAIRDDRGTDIQYF.

V usage is TRBV15 and J usage is TRBJ2-2; D is undetermined. Germline CDR1 reads LNHNV; CDR2 reads YYDKDF (reference sequence). This CDR3 has 12 amino acids. Trimming took 0 bases from V and 9 from J, leaving 5 bases between them. The CDR3 protein is CATSRDLRELFF. CDR3 DNA: TGTGCCACCAGCAGAGATTTGCGGGAGCTGTTTTTT.

The genes are TRBV9 and TRBJ2-7; 9 nucleotides align to TRBD1. J was trimmed by 2 bases and V by 3 bases; bases with no gene match: 9. Germline V lookup: CDR1 SGDLS, CDR2 YYNGEE. CDR3 length: 16 residues. The CDR3 bases are TGTGCCAGCAGCGGCCACCGGGACAGGGCAACCTACGAGCAGTACTTC. Its protein is CASSGHRDRATYEQYF.

The chain links TRBV6-6 to TRBJ2-7, with a possible D match to TRBD1 (6 bases). CDR3 size: 16 residues. Trimming cost V 0 bases and J 1 base, with 13 bases left between them. The germline V gene has CDR1 MNHNY and CDR2 SVGAGI (reference sequence). CDR3 protein: CASSYSGSRGSYEQYF. The CDR3 coding sequence is TGTGCCAGCAGTTACTCTGGGAGCAGGGGTTCCTACGAGCAGTACTTC.

This chain connects TRBV5-1 to TRBJ1-4, with 10 bases that match TRBD1. V dropped 4 bases and J dropped 1; count of bases not matched to a gene: 7. This CDR3 has 17 residues. Per germline, CDR1 SGHRS and CDR2 YFSETQ. In DNA form, the CDR3 reads TGCGCCAGCAGCCCTACTGGACAGGGGGGAACTAATGAAAAACTGTTTTTT. Protein product: CASSPTGQGGTNEKLFF.

The chain joins TRBV27 to TRBJ2-3, with D maybe TRBD1 (5 bases). Germline CDR1 and CDR2: MNHEY and SMNVEV (reference sequence). The length of the CDR3 is 12 residues. V lost 8 bases, J lost 4 bases, and 10 bases lay in between. This CDR3 is CASYDSSDTQYF. CDR3 nucleotide sequence: TGTGCCAGCTATGACAGTTCAGATACGCAGTATTTT.

The chain links TRBV18 to TRBJ1-3, with D tentatively TRBD1 (6 bases). Germline V lookup: CDR1 KGHSH, CDR2 LQKENI. V was pared by 6 bases and J by 0 bases, with 15 bases between. This CDR3 has 16 residues. The DNA for the CDR3 is TGTGCCAGCTCTATTGGACAGCAGAGCTCTGGAAACACCATATATTTT. As protein: CASSIGQQSSGNTIYF.

This chain connects TRBV10-2 to TRBJ2-7; 9 nucleotides align to TRBD2. Losses at the gene ends were 7 bases for V and 2 bases for J; bases not matched to a gene: 6. This CDR3 has 14 amino acids. Germline values: CDR1 WSHSY, CDR2 SAAADI. CDR3 nucleotides: TGCGCCAGCATGAGAGCGGGAGGACCCTACGAGCAGTACTTC. Protein product: CASMRAGGPYEQYF.

This chain joins TRBV25-1 and TRBJ2-1, with 11 bases lining up with TRBD2. CDR3 length: 17 amino acids. Trimming took 4 bases from V and 3 from J; bases not matched to a gene: 8. The germline gives CDR1 MGHDK, CDR2 SYGVNS. This chain's CDR3 is CASSAAGLADLYNEQFF. CDR3 sequence (DNA): TGTGCCAGCAGTGCCGCGGGACTAGCGGACCTCTACAATGAGCAGTTCTTC.

This chain uses TRBV10-1 with TRBJ2-1; 8 nucleotides match TRBD2. From germline, CDR1 is WNHNN and CDR2 SYGVQD (reference sequence). Unmatched junction bases numbered 11, after V lost 3 bases and J lost 4 bases. The CDR3 runs to 17 residues. The CDR3 DNA follows: TGCGCCAGCAGTGAAGGAGTCGCTAGCGGGTGGTACAATGAGCAGTTCTTC. Amino acids: CASSEGVASGWYNEQFF.

The rearrangement joins TRBV10-3 to TRBJ2-7; 10 bases map to TRBD1. V shed 4 bases and J 6 bases; nucleotides not matched to a gene: 12. The CDR3 totals 16 residues. Germline loops: CDR1 ENHRY, CDR2 SYGVKD. The CDR3 loop is CAISGTGGRPSGEQYF. CDR3 coding DNA: TGTGCCATCAGTGGGACAGGGGGACGCCCCTCGGGCGAGCAGTACTTC.